The present T cell receptor (beta chain) was sequenced within a study of OX40 agonist ivuxolimab in advanced cancers. This CDR3 contains 18 residues. Germline V gene lookup returns CDR1 MGHRA and CDR2 YSYEKL. V gave up 1 base and J gave up 8 bases; unmatched junction bases: 11. The method was immunoSEQ multiplex PCR; TCRdb's version includes in-frame clones alone and lacks a portion of them. This table has tens of thousands of clones, approximately 86% appearing once. The chain links TRBV4-1 to TRBJ2-1; the match to TRBD2 covers 13 bases. The source is an adult with an advanced solid tumor such as melanoma, head and neck, liver or kidney cancer. The starting material was CD4+ or CD8+ T cells sorted from blood, obtained in a trial of the OX40 agonist ivuxolimab. CDR3 DNA sequence: TGCGCCAGCAGCCAAGCTACCGTAACTAGCGGGGGGGCCGATGAGCAGTTCTTC. This encodes CASSQATVTSGGADEQFF.